Listed below are T cell receptor beta chains from one sample, sequenced in a study of blood T cell repertoires in COVID-19. The method was immunoSEQ multiplex PCR; TCRdb's version includes in-frame clones alone and lacks a portion of them. The profile covers around 150,000 clones, with about three quarters appearing a single time and about 7.8% taken by the ten largest. The sequenced sample consisted of peripheral blood. All receptors come from a man in his 60s with acute or convalescent COVID-19. CDR3s include the opening cysteine and the closing phenylalanine or tryptophan. Each record gives: V gene, clone size, J gene, D gene, CDR3 DNA, CDR3 protein. A D gene is named only where the DNA matches it firmly. Clone size is given for some rows only: seen once, a few or many times, or a class if the clone is expanded.

TRBV6-5	NA	TRBJ1-1	NA	TGTGCCACCACAGGGTCGAGGAACACTGAAGCTTTCTTT	CATTGSRNTEAFF
TRBV7-3	NA	TRBJ2-7	NA	TGTGCCAGCAGCTTAGGGAGTTCCGAGCAGTACTTC	CASSLGSSEQYF
TRBV7-3	NA	TRBJ2-2	NA	TGTGCCAGCAGCTTCGGACGGGAGACCGGGGAGCTGTTTTTT	CASSFGRETGELFF
TRBV9	NA	TRBJ2-2	NA	TGTGCCAGCAGCCCCTTTATCACAGGGAACACCGGGGAGCTGTTTTTT	CASSPFITGNTGELFF
TRBV24-1	NA	TRBJ2-2	NA	TGTGCCACCAACTGGGGGCAGGGCACCGGGGAGCTGTTTTTT	CATNWGQGTGELFF
TRBV11-2	NA	TRBJ2-3	TRBD2	TGTGCCAGCAGGTCCCGTTTAGGGGCTAGCGGGGTCACAGATACGCAGTATTTT	CASRSRLGASGVTDTQYF
TRBV12-3/TRBV12-4	NA	TRBJ2-1	NA	TGTGCCAGCAGTTTAAAAGCAGGGTGGGGGCAGTTCTTC	CASSLKAGWGQFF
TRBV30	NA	TRBJ2-5	NA	TGTGCCTGGACTGGGGCTAGGTTGGGAGAGACCCAGTACTTC	CAWTGARLGETQYF
TRBV19	NA	TRBJ2-7	NA	TGTGCCAGTAGTATATCTAGCGAGGGGCCGATCTACGAGCAGTACTTC	CASSISSEGPIYEQYF
TRBV7-9	NA	TRBJ1-2	NA	TGTGCCAGCAGCGAATCGACAAGCCCTTTTGATGGCTACACCTTC	CASSESTSPFDGYTF
TRBV19	NA	TRBJ1-4	NA	TGTGCCAGTAGTGAGGGGCCCGGGACTTTTACTAATGAAAAACTGTTTTTT	CASSEGPGTFTNEKLFF
TRBV6-1	NA	TRBJ1-5	NA	TGTGCCAGCAGTGAAGGGGTAGGGGTGGATCAGCCCCAGCATTTT	CASSEGVGVDQPQHF
TRBV18	many	TRBJ2-1	NA	TGTGCCAGCTCACCACAGGGGCAAGGTGAGCAGTTCTTC	CASSPQGQGEQFF
TRBV11-2	NA	TRBJ1-6	TRBD1	TGTGCCAGCAGCTTAGCGGGACAGTTTTCACCCCTCCACTTT	CASSLAGQFSPLHF
TRBV9	NA	TRBJ1-2	TRBD1	TGTGCCAGCAGCCTGCGTGGGACAGGGTCGTCCGGCTACACCTTC	CASSLRGTGSSGYTF
TRBV5-6	once	TRBJ2-7	NA	TGTGCCAGCAGCTTCCTCTCCTCGGGCTACGAGCAGTACTTC	CASSFLSSGYEQYF
TRBV19	NA	TRBJ1-1	TRBD1	TGTGCCAGTAATCACAGGGGGATGAACACTGAAGCTTTCTTT	CASNHRGMNTEAFF
TRBV5-6	NA	TRBJ1-4	NA	TGTGCCAGCAGCTTGGTCCCGGGGAAAGGCGAAAAACTGTTTTTT	CASSLVPGKGEKLFF
TRBV15	NA	TRBJ1-1	TRBD1	TGTGCCACCAGAGACAGGGACTTCTATGTGAACACTGAAGCTTTCTTT	CATRDRDFYVNTEAFF
TRBV3-1/TRBV3-2	few	TRBJ2-1	TRBD2	TGTGCCAGCAGTGAAACTAGCGGGGGGTCTGAGCAGTTCTTC	CASSETSGGSEQFF
TRBV10-3	NA	TRBJ1-2	NA	TGTGCCATCAGTGAAGCGGGGGCCCGTACTGGCTACACCTTC	CAISEAGARTGYTF
TRBV10-3	NA	TRBJ2-2	NA	TGTGCCATCAGTGGTCGGAACACCGGGGAGCTGTTTTTT	CAISGRNTGELFF
TRBV6-5	NA	TRBJ1-2	TRBD1	TGTGCCAGCAGGGCACAGGGGGCAAGTAGTGGCTACACCTTC	CASRAQGASSGYTF
TRBV10-3	few	TRBJ1-2	TRBD1	TGTGCCAGCCAGTCCGGGACAGGGGATCACTATGGCTACACCTTC	CASQSGTGDHYGYTF
TRBV5-1	NA	TRBJ2-1	NA	TGCGCCAGCAGACGGGACAACAATGAGCAGTTCTTC	CASRRDNNEQFF
TRBV30	NA	TRBJ1-2	TRBD1	TGTGCCTGGGGGACAGGGGGTGGGAGCTATGGCTACACCTTC	CAWGTGGGSYGYTF
TRBV5-8	NA	TRBJ1-4	NA	TGTGCCAGCAGCCCCTACAGGGTACTCTTTTTT	CASSPYRVLFF
TRBV18	NA	TRBJ2-5	NA	TGTGCCAGCTCACCACCTCCGACAGAAGAGACCCAGTACTTC	CASSPPPTEETQYF
TRBV27	once	TRBJ2-4	NA	TGTGCCAGCAGTCCTAGCGTCGGGGTCAAAAACATTCAGTACTTC	CASSPSVGVKNIQYF
TRBV29-1	NA	TRBJ2-5	NA	TGCAGCATGTGGACTTACCAAGAGACCCAGTACTTC	CSMWTYQETQYF
TRBV3-1/TRBV3-2	NA	TRBJ1-1	TRBD1	TGTGCCAGCAGCCACCGACAGGGGAGGACTGAAGCTTTCTTT	CASSHRQGRTEAFF
TRBV9	NA	TRBJ2-3	NA	TGTGCCAGCAGCGTAGAGGGGGAAGTTAGCACAGATACGCAGTATTTT	CASSVEGEVSTDTQYF
TRBV19	NA	TRBJ1-5	TRBD1	TGTGCCAGTAGTTCCGGGACAGCTAGCAATCAGCCCCAGCATTTT	CASSSGTASNQPQHF
TRBV19	once	TRBJ1-6	NA	TGTGCCAGTAGTATCCGGGATCTGTCCTATAATTCACCCCTCCACTTT	CASSIRDLSYNSPLHF
TRBV14	NA	TRBJ2-1	NA	TGTGCCAGCAGTTTTGGGGGGGCGTCCTACAATGAGCAGTTCTTC	CASSFGGASYNEQFF
TRBV9	NA	TRBJ1-2	NA	TGTGCCAGCAGCGCCACCTCGGGTGGCTACACCTTC	CASSATSGGYTF
TRBV7-3	NA	TRBJ1-2	TRBD1	TGTGCCAGCAGCAGGACAGGGGGCGCGTATGGCTACACCTTC	CASSRTGGAYGYTF
TRBV7-2	NA	TRBJ1-1	TRBD1	TGTGCCAGCAGCTCCAGTGGACAGGCGAACACTGAAGCTTTCTTT	CASSSSGQANTEAFF
TRBV5-1	NA	TRBJ1-2	TRBD1	TGCGCCAGCAGCCCCGGACAGGGGGCAGTTAGTAACTATGGCTACACCTTC	CASSPGQGAVSNYGYTF
TRBV6-4	once	TRBJ2-3	TRBD2	TGTGCCAGCAGTGAGGGACTAGCGGGGGGGCCAGATACGCAGTATTTT	CASSEGLAGGPDTQYF
TRBV29-1	NA	TRBJ1-5	NA	TGCAGCGTTGGAGCAGGGGCAGATAGCATTCAGCCCCAGCATTTT	CSVGAGADSIQPQHF
TRBV12-3/TRBV12-4	few	TRBJ2-1	NA	TGTGCCAGCAGTTTAGGTGGGGCCAATGAGCAGTTCTTC	CASSLGGANEQFF